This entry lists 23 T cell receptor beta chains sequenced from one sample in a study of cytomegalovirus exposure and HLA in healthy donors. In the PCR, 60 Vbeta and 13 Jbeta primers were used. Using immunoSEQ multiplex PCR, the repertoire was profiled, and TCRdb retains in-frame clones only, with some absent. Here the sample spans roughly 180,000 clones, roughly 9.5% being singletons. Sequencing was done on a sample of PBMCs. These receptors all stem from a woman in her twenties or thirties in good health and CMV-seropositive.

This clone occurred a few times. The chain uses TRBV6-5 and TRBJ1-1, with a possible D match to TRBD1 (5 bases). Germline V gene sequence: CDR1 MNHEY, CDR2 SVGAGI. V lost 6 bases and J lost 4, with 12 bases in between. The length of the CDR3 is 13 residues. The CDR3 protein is CASSKGIVTEAFF. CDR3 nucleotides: TGTGCCAGCAGCAAGGGGATTGTCACTGAAGCTTTCTTT.

In DNA form, the CDR3 reads TGTGCCAGCAAGCAGGGTCAACAGGGGAACACTGAAGCTTTCTTT. Translated, it gives CASKQGQQGNTEAFF. The chain links TRBV6-5 to TRBJ1-1; maybe TRBD1 (6 bases). CDR1 and CDR2 from the germline V gene are MNHEY and SVGAGI. The CDR3 contains 15 residues. V shed 7 bases and J shed 1 base, with 16 bases lying between them.

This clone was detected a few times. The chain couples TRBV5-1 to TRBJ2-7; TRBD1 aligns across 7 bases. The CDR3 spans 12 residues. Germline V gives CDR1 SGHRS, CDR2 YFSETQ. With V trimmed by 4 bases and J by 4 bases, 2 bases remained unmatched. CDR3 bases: TGCGCCAGCAGCGGGACAGAATACGAGCAGTACTTC. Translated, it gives CASSGTEYEQYF.

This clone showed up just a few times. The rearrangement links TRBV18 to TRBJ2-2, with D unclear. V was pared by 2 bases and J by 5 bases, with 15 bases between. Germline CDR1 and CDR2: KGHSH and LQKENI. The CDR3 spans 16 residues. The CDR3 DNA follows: TGTGCCAGCTCACCATTGGCCACCGGCGGTACCGGGGAGCTGTTTTTT. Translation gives CASSPLATGGTGELFF.

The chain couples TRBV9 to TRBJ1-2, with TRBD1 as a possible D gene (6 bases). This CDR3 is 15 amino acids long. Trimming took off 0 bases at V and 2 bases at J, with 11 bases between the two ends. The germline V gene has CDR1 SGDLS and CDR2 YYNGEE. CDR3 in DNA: TGTGCCAGCAGCGTAGGCAGGGGTGAGAACTATGGCTACACCTTC. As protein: CASSVGRGENYGYTF.

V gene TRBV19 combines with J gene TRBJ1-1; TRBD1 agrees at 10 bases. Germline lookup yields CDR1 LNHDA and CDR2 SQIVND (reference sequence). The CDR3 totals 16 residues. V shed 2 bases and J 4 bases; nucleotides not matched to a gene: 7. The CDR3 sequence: CASSIPGTGDSTEAFF. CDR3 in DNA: TGTGCCAGTAGTATACCGGGGACAGGGGACAGCACTGAAGCTTTCTTT.

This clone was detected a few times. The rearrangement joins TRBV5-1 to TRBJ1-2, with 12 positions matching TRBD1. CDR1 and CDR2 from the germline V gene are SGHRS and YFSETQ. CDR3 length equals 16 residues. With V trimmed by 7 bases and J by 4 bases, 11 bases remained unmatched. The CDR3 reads CASWNSGTGGFYGYTF. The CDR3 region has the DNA TGCGCCAGCTGGAATTCCGGGACAGGGGGCTTCTATGGCTACACCTTC.

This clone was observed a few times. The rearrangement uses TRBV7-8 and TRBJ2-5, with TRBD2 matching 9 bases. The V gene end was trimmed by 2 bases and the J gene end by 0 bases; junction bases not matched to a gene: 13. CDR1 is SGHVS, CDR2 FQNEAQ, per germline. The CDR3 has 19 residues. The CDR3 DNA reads TGTGCCAGCAGCTTACTTATAAGGGGTCTAGCGGGGAACCAAGAGACCCAGTACTTC. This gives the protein CASSLLIRGLAGNQETQYF. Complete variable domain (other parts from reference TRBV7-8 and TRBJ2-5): GAGVSQSPRYKVAKRGQDVALRCDPISGHVSLFWYQQALGQGPEFLTYFQNEAQLDKSGLPSDRFFAERPEGSVSTLKIQRTQQEDSAVYLCASSLLIRGLAGNQETQYFGPGTRLLVL.

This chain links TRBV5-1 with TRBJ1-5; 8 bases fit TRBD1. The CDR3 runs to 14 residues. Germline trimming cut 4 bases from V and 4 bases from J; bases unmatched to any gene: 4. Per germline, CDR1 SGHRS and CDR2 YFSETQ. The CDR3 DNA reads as TGCGCCAGCAGCACAGGGGGTCTTAATCAGCCCCAGCATTTT. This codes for CASSTGGLNQPQHF.

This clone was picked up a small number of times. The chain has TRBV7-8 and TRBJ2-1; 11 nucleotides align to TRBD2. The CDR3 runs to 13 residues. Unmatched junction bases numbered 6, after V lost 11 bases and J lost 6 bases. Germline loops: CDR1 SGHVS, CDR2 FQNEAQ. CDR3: CAGGTSGRNEQFF. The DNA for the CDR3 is TGTGCCGGCGGGACTAGCGGCCGCAATGAGCAGTTCTTC.

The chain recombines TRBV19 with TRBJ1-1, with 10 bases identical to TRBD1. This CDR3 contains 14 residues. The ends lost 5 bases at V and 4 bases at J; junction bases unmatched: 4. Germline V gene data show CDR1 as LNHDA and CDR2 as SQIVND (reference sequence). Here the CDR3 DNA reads TGTGCCAGTAGTGTGGACAGGGGGGGCACTGAAGCTTTCTTT. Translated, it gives CASSVDRGGTEAFF.

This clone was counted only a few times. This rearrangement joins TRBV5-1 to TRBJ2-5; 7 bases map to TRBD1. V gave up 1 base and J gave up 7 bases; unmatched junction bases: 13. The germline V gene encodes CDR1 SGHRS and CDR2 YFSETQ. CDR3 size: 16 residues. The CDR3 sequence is CASSLSGQAGSGTQYF. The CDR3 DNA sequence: TGCGCCAGCAGCTTGTCTGGACAGGCCGGCAGCGGGACCCAGTACTTC.

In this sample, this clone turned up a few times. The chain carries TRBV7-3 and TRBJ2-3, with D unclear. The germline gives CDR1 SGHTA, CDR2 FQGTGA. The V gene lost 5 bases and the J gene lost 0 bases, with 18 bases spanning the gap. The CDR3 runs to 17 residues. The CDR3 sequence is CASSPRRSGLSTDTQYF. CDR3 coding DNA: TGTGCCAGCAGCCCCAGAAGATCGGGTCTTAGCACAGATACGCAGTATTTT.

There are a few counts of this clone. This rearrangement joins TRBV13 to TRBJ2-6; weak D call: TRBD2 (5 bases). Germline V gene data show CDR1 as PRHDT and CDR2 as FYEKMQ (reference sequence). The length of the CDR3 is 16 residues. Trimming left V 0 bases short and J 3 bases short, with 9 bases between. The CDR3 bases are TGTGCCAGCAGCTTAGGCCGGGGTTATGGGGCCAACGTCCTGACTTTC. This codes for CASSLGRGYGANVLTF.

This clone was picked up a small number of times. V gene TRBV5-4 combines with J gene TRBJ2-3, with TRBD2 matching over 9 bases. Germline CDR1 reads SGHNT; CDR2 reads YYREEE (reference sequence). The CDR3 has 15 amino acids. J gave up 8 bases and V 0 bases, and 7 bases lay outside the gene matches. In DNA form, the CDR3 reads TGTGCCAGCAGCTTGGCGGCGGGAGGGAGGGGTACGCAGTATTTT. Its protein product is CASSLAAGGRGTQYF.

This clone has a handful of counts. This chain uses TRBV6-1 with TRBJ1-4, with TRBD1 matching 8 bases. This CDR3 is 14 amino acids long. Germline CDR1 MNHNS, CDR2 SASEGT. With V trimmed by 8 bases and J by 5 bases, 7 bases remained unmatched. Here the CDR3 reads CASRVGTGNEKLFF. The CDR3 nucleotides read TGTGCCAGCCGGGTCGGGACAGGAAATGAAAAACTGTTTTTT.

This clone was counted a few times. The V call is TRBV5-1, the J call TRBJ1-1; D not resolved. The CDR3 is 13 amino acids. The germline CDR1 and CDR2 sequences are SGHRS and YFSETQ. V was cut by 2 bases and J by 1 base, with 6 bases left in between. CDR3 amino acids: CASSLIENTEAFF. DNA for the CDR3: TGCGCCAGCAGCTTAATAGAGAACACTGAAGCTTTCTTT.

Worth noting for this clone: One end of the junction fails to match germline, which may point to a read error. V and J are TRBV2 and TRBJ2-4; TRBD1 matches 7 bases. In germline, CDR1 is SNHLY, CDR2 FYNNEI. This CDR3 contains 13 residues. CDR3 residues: CARSGDSKNIQYF. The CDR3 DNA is TGTGCCAGAAGTGGGGACAGTAAAAACATTCAGTACTTC.

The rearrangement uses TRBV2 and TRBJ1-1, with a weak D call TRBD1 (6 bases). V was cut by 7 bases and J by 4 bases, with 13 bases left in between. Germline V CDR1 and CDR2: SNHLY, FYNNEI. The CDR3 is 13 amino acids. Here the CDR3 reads CASNREGSTEAFF. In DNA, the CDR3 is TGTGCCAGCAACAGGGAAGGGAGCACTGAAGCTTTCTTT.

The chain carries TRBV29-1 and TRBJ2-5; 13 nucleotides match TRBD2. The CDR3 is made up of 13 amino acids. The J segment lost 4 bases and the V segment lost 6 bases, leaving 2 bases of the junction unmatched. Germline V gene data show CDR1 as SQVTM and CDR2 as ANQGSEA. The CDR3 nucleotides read TGCAGCGTGAGGACTAGCGGGAGAGAGACCCAGTACTTC. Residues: CSVRTSGRETQYF.

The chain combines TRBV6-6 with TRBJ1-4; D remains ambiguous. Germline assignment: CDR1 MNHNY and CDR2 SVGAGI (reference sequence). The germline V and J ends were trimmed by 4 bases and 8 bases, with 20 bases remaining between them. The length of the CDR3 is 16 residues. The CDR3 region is CASSSSGIGVGEKLFF. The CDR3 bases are TGTGCCAGCAGTTCCTCGGGCATCGGCGTAGGAGAAAAACTGTTTTTT.

Here the CDR3 reads CASSLRTGPYDSYEQYF. The CDR3 DNA reads as TGTGCCAGCAGCCTACGGACAGGCCCCTACGACTCCTACGAGCAGTACTTC. The chain combines TRBV4-2 with TRBJ2-7; 7 bases match TRBD1. V lost 4 bases, J lost 0 bases, and 12 bases stayed unmatched. The CDR3 sequence is 17 residues long. Per germline, CDR1 LGHNA and CDR2 YNFKEQ.

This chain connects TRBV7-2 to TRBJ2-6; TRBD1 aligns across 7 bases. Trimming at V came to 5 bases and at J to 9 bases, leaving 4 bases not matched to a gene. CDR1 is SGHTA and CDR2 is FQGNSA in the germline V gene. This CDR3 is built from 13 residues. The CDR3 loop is CASSTGQDNVLTF. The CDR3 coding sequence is TGTGCCAGCAGCACCGGACAGGACAACGTCCTGACTTTC.